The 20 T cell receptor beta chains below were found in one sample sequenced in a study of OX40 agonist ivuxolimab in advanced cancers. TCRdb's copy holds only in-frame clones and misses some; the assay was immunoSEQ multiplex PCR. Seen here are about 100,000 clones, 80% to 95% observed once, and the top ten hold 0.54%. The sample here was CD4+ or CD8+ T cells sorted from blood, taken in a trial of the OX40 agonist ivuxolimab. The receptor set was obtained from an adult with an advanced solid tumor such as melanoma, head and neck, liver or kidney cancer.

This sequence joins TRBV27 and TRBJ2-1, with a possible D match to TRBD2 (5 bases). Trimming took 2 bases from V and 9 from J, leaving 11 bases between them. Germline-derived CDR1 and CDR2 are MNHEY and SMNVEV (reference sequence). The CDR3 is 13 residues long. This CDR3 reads CASSLRGDGEQFF. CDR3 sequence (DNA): TGTGCCAGCAGTTTACGGGGAGACGGTGAGCAGTTCTTC.

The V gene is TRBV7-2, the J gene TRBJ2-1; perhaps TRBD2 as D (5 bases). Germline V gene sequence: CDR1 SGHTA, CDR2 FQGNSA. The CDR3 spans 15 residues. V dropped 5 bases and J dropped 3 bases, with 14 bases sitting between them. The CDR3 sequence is CASSRDGIIYNEQFF. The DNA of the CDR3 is TGTGCCAGCAGCCGAGACGGGATCATCTACAATGAGCAGTTCTTC.

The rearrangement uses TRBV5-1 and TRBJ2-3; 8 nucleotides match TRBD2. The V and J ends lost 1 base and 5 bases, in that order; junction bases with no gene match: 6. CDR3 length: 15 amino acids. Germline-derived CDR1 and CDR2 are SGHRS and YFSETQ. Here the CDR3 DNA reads TGCGCCAGCAGCTTGAGCCCGCTAGCGGGAGATACGCAGTATTTT. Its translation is CASSLSPLAGDTQYF.

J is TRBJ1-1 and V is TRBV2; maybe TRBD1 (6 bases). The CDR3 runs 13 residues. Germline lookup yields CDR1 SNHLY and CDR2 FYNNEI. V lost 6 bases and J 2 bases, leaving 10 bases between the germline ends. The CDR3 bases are TGTGCCAGCAGCCGGGACACTAACACTGAAGCTTTCTTT. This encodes CASSRDTNTEAFF.

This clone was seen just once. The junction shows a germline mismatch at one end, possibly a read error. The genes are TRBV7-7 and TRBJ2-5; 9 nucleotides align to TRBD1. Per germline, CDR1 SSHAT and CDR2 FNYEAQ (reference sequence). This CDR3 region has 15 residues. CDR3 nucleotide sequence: TGTGCTAGCAGCTTGGGTGGGGGACAGGGTGAGACCCAGTACTTC. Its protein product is CASSLGGGQGETQYF.

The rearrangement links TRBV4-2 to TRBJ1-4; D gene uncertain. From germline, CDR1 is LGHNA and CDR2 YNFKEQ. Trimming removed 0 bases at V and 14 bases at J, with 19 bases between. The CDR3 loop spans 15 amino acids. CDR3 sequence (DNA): TGTGCCAGCAGCCAAGATCGCGGTGGGATGAAAGTTCTGTTTTTT. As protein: CASSQDRGGMKVLFF.

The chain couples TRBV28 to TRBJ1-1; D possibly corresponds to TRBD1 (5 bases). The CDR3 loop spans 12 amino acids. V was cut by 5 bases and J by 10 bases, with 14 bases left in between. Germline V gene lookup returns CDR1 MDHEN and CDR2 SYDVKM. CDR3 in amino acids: CASSATGQGAFF. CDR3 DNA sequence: TGTGCCAGCAGTGCCACCGGGCAGGGAGCTTTCTTT.

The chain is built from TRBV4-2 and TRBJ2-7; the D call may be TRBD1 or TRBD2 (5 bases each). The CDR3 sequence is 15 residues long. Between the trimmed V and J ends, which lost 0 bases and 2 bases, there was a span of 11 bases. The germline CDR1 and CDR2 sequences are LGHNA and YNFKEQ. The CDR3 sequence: CASSQDRDGAYEQYF. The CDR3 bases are TGTGCCAGCAGCCAAGACCGGGACGGAGCCTACGAGCAGTACTTC.

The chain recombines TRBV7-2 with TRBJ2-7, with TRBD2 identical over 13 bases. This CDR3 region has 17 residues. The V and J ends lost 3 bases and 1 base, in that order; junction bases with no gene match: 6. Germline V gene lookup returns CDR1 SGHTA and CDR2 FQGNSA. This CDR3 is CASSFGLAGVGSYEQYF. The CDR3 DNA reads TGTGCCAGCAGCTTTGGACTAGCGGGAGTAGGGTCCTACGAGCAGTACTTC.

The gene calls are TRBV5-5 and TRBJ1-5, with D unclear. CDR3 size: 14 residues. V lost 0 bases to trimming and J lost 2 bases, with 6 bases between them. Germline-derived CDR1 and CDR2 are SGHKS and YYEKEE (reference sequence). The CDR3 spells CASSLGGRNQPQHF. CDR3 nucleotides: TGTGCCAGCAGCTTGGGCGGGCGCAATCAGCCCCAGCATTTT.

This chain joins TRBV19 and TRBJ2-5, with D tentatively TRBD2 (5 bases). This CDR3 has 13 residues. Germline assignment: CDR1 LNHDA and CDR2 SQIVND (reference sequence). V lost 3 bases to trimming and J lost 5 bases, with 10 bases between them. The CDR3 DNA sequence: TGTGCCAGTAGTATGAGGGTTTCGGAGACCCAGTACTTC. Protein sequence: CASSMRVSETQYF.

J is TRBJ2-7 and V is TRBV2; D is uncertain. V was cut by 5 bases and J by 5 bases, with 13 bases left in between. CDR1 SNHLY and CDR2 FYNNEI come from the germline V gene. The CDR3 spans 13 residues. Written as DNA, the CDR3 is TGTGCCAGCAGTTCCACGTTCACTAACGAGCAGTACTTC. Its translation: CASSSTFTNEQYF.

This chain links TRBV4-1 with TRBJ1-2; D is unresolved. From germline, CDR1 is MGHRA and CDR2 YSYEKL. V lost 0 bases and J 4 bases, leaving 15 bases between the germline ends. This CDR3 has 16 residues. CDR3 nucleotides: TGCGCCAGCAGCCAAGAGCCCTTAGGCTGGATCTATGGCTACACCTTC. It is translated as CASSQEPLGWIYGYTF.

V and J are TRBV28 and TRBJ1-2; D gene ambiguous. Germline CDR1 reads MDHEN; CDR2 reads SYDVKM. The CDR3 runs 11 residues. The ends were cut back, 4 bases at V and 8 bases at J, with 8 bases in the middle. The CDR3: CASSSDLGYTF. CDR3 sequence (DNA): TGTGCCAGCAGTTCAGACCTGGGCTACACCTTC.

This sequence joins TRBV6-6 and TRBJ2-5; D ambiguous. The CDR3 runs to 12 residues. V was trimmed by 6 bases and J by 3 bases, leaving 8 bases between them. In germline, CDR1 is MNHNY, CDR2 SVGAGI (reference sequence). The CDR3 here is CASSPVEETQYF. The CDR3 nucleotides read TGTGCCAGCAGCCCCGTTGAAGAGACCCAGTACTTC.

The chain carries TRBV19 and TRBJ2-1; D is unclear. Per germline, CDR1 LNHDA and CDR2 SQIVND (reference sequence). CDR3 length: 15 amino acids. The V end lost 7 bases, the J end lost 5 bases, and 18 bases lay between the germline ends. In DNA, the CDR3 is TGTGCCAGTAAGGCCCCTGCCCTCGCTAACAATGAGCAGTTCTTC. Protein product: CASKAPALANNEQFF.

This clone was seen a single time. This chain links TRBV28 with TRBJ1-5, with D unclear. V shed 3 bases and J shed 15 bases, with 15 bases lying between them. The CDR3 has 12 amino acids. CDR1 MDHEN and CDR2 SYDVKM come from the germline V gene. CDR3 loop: CASSLPGSVWHF. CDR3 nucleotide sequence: TGTGCCAGCAGTTTGCCCGGCAGTGTCTGGCATTTT.

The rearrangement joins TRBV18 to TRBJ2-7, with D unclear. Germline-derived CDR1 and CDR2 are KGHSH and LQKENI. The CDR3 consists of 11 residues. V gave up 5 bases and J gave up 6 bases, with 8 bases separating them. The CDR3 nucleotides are TGTGCCAGCTCAGGGAATATCGAGCAGTACTTC. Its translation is CASSGNIEQYF.

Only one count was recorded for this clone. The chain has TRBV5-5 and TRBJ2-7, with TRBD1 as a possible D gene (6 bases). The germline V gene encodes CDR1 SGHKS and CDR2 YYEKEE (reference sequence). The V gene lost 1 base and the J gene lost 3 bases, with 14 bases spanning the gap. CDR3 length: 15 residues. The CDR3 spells CASSLLGTSFYEQYF. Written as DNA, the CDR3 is TGTGCCAGCAGCTTGTTGGGGACATCTTTCTACGAGCAGTACTTC.

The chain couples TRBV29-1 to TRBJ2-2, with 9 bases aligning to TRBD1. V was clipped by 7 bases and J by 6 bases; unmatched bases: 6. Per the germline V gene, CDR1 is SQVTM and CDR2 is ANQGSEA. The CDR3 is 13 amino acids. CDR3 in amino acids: CSGSRTGAGELFF. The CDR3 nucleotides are TGCAGCGGATCTCGGACAGGGGCCGGGGAGCTGTTTTTT.